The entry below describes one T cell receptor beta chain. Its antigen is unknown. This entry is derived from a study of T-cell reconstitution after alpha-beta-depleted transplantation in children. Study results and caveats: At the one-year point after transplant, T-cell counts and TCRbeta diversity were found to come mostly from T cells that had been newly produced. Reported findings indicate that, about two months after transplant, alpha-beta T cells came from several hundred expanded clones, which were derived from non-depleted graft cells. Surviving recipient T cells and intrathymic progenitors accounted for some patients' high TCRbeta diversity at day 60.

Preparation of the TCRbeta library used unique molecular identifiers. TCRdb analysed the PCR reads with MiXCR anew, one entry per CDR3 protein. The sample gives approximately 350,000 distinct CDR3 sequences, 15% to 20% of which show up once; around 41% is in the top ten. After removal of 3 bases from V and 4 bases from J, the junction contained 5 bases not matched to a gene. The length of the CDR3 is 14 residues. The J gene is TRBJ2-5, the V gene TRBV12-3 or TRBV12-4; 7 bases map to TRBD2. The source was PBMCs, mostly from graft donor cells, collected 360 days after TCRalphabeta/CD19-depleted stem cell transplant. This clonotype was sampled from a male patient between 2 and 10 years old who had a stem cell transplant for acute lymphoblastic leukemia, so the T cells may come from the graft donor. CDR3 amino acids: CASSFGTSAETQYF. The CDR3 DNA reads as TGTGCCAGCAGTTTTGGAACTAGCGCAGAGACCCAGTACTTC.